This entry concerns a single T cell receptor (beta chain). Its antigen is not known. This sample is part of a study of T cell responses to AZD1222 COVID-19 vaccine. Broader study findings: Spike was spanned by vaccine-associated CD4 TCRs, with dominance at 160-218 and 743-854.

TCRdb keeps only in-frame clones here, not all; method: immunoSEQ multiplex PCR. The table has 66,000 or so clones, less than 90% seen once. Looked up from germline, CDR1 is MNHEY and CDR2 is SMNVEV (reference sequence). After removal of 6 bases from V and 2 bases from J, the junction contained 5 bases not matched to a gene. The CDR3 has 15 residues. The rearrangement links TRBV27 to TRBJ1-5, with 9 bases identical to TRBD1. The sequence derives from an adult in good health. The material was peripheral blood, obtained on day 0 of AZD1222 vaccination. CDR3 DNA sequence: TGTGCCAGCAGGGCGACAGGGGGTGGCAATCAGCCCCAGCATTTT. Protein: CASRATGGGNQPQHF.